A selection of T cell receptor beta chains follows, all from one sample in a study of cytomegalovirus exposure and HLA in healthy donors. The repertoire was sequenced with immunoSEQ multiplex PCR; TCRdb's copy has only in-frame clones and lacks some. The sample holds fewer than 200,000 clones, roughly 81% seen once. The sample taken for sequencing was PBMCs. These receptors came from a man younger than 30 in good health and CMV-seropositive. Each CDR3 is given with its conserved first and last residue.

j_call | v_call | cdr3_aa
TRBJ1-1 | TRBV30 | CACMGRNTEAFF
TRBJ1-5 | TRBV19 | CASSILGQGSGNQPQHF
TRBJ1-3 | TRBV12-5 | CASGLWDRAYSGNTIYF
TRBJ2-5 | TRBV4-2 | CASSQVPRGGLETQYF
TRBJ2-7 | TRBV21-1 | CASSKARVTPSYEQYF
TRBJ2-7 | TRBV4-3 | CASSQAGGATNEQYF
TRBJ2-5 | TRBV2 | CASSGLAGVGETQYF
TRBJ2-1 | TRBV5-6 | CASSLFQGSSSYNEQFF
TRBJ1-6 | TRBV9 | CASGPGQGAHSPLHF
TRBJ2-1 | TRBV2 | CASSERRSSYNEQFF
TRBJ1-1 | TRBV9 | CASRGLTGGNTEAFF
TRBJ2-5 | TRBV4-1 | CASSQEHSSGLAGGRWEETQYF
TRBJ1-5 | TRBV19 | CASSWGQGGNQPQHF
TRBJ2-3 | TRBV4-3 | CASSPSLGGGQDTQYF
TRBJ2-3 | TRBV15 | CATSREASSTDTQYF
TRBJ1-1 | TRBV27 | CASSIGQGAFLAEAFF